Below, one T cell receptor beta chain is given with its context. Germline is not matched at one junction end, which may reflect a read error. Germline V gives CDR1 SSHAT, CDR2 FNYEAQ (reference sequence). The CDR3 is 13 residues long. TCRdb reprocessed the reads via MiXCR and lists one record per CDR3 protein. The sample lists about 740,000 distinct CDR3 sequences; approximately 34% were seen once. This specimen comes from a study of T cell repertoires in cytomegalovirus infection. The sample taken for sequencing was PBMCs. The chain combines TRBV7-7 with TRBJ1-4, with TRBD1 as a possible D gene (5 bases). The sequence was obtained from a human donor in good health (CMV status not recorded). Some clones in this sample may be carry-over from other donors' samples. CDR3: CASSQSQGGRLFF. The CDR3, as DNA: TGTGCTAGCAGTCAGAGTCAGGGAGGCAGACTGTTTTTT.